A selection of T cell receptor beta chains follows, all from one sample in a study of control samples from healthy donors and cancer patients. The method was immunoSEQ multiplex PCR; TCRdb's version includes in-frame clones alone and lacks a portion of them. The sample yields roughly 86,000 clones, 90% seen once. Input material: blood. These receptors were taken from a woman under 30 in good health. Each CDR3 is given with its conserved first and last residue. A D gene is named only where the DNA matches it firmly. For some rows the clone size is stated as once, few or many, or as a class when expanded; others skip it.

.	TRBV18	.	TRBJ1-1	TGTGCCAGCGGACCCCTGAGGGGCGTGAACACTGAAGCTTTCTTT	CASGPLRGVNTEAFF
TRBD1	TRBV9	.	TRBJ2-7	TGTGCCAGCAGCGTTGGGGACAGTTTCGAGCAGTACTTC	CASSVGDSFEQYF
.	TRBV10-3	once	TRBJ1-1	TGTGCCATCAGTGATTCCCCGAACACTGAAGCTTTCTTT	CAISDSPNTEAFF
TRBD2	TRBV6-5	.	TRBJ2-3	TGTGCCAGCAGTTACTCGAAGGGACTACCCACAGATACGCAGTATTTT	CASSYSKGLPTDTQYF
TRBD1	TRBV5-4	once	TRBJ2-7	TGTGCCAGCAGCCTCGACAGGGTTGAATTGGACGAGCAGTACTTC	CASSLDRVELDEQYF
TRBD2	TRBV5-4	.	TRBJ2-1	TGTGCCAGCAGCTTGGAAGGGCGGGGGGGATACAATGAGCAGTTCTTC	CASSLEGRGGYNEQFF
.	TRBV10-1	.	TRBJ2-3	TGCGCCAGCAGCGCGGGACGCACAGATACGCAGTATTTT	CASSAGRTDTQYF
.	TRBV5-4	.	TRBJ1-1	TGTGCCAGCAGTCGGGACGGGAACACTGAAGCTTTCTTT	CASSRDGNTEAFF
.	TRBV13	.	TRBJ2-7	TGTGCCAGCAGCTTAGCGGCAGTGGGGAGCTACGAGCAGTACTTC	CASSLAAVGSYEQYF
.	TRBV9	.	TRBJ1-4	TGTGCCAGCACACCCGCCGCCGGGACCCTTAATGAAAAACTGTTTTTT	CASTPAAGTLNEKLFF
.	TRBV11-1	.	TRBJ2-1	TGTGCCAGCAGTGGGGACTTGAGCTCCTACAATGAGCAGTTCTTC	CASSGDLSSYNEQFF
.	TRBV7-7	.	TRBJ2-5	TGTGCCAGCAGCTTAGTTGCGGCCCCCCAAGAGACCCAGTACTTC	CASSLVAAPQETQYF
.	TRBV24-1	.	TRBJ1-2	TGTGCCACCAGTGACGCCGGTGACTATGGCTACACCTTC	CATSDAGDYGYTF
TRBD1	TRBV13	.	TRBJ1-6	TGTGCCAGCAGCTTCCGACAGGGGGGTTCACCCCTCCACTTT	CASSFRQGGSPLHF
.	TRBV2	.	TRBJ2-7	TGTGCCAGCAGTGAAGCGGACGGAACCTACGAGCAGTACTTC	CASSEADGTYEQYF
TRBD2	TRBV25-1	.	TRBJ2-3	TGTGCCAGCACCGGACTAGCGGGTGTCACAGATACGCAGTATTTT	CASTGLAGVTDTQYF
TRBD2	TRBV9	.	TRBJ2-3	TGTGCCAGCAGCGCACAGCGGGGACCGGAAGATACGCAGTATTTT	CASSAQRGPEDTQYF
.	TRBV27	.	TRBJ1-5	TGTGCCAGCAGACCTCACGCAAAGAGCAATCAGCCCCAGCATTTT	CASRPHAKSNQPQHF
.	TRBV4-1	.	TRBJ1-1	TGCGCCAGCAGCCAAGTGGAGGGTAGAAACACTGAAGCTTTCTTT	CASSQVEGRNTEAFF
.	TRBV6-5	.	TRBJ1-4	TGTGCCAGCAGTTACGGGGGGAACCTTAATGAAAAACTGTTTTTT	CASSYGGNLNEKLFF
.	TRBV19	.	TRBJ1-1	TGTGCCAGTAGTATAGGCGGGGGAAGGACTGAAGCTTTCTTT	CASSIGGGRTEAFF
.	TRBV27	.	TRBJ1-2	TGTGCCAGCAGTCTACAACGGACACGAGGCTACACCTTC	CASSLQRTRGYTF
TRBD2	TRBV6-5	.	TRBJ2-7	TGTGCCGGGGGGGGCTACGAGCAGTACTTC	CAGGGYEQYF
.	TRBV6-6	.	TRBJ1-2	TGTGCCAGCAATATCCAGGGTGAGGATGGCTACACCTTC	CASNIQGEDGYTF